The 28 T cell receptor beta chains below were found in one sample sequenced in a study of blood T cell repertoires in COVID-19. Measured with immunoSEQ multiplex PCR; TCRdb has only the in-frame clones, and not every one. This sample has approximately 400,000 clones; about four fifths occur once, and the top ten carry approximately 5.4%. The sample was PBMCs or T cells enriched from blood (not recorded which). All receptors derive from a woman in her forties or fifties who had recovered from COVID-19.

Concerning this clone itself: Other DNA sequences of this sample code for an identical CDR3. The rearrangement links TRBV30 to TRBJ1-1; no definite D call. CDR3 size: 12 residues. Germline V lookup: CDR1 GTSNPN, CDR2 SVGIG (reference sequence). Trimming removed 2 bases at V and 3 bases at J, with 7 bases between. The CDR3 DNA reads TGTGCCTGGAGTCTCTCGGACACTGAAGCTTTCTTT. Amino acids: CAWSLSDTEAFF.

The chain couples TRBV7-2 to TRBJ1-2, with no clear D. In germline, CDR1 is SGHTA, CDR2 FQGNSA. This CDR3 region has 12 residues. V lost 5 bases and J lost 8, with 12 bases in between. The CDR3 DNA sequence: TGTGCCAGCAGCCCCGGGGTTTCGGGCTACACCTTC. Translation: CASSPGVSGYTF.

The V call is TRBV7-3, the J call TRBJ1-6; 9 bases are shared with TRBD1. Per germline, CDR1 SGHTA and CDR2 FQGTGA. V was pared by 5 bases and J by 9 bases, with 11 bases of the junction left unmatched. This CDR3 is 16 amino acids long. The CDR3 nucleotides read TGTGCCAGCAGCCTCTTACGGACAGGGGAAGGTTCACCCCTCCACTTT. It yields the protein CASSLLRTGEGSPLHF.

The chain couples TRBV30 to TRBJ1-5; 7 bases map to TRBD1. The CDR3 extends over 16 amino acids. Germline CDR1 GTSNPN, CDR2 SVGIG (reference sequence). The J segment lost 3 bases and the V segment lost 2 bases, leaving 10 bases of the junction unmatched. As DNA, the CDR3 is TGTGCCTGGAGTTCTAAGGGGGCAGGAGACAATCAGCCCCAGCATTTT. It encodes CAWSSKGAGDNQPQHF.

The V call is TRBV16, the J call TRBJ2-7, with a tentative D call TRBD1 (5 bases). This CDR3 region has 15 residues. V lost 0 bases and J 2 bases, leaving 11 bases between the germline ends. CDR1 KGHSY and CDR2 FQNENV come from the germline V gene. The CDR3 DNA reads TGTGCCAGCAGCCAATCTGACAGATTAACCTACGAGCAGTACTTC. This codes for CASSQSDRLTYEQYF.

The chain uses TRBV3-1 (or the pseudogene TRBV3-2) and TRBJ2-1, with 12 bases identical to TRBD2. CDR3 size: 17 residues. V lost 4 bases and J lost 8; bases outside the gene matches: 12. Germline values: CDR1 LGHDT, CDR2 YNNKEL (reference sequence). CDR3 nucleotide sequence: TGTGCCAGCAGCCCCTGGACTAGCGGGACGAGCATCGATGAGCAGTTCTTC. It codes for CASSPWTSGTSIDEQFF.

The rearrangement links TRBV20-1 to TRBJ1-2, with TRBD1 matching 7 bases. The CDR3 is 12 amino acids. Germline V CDR1 and CDR2: DFQATT, SNEGSKA (reference sequence). J was trimmed by 6 bases and V by 3 bases; bases with no gene match: 4. The CDR3 coding sequence is TGCAGTGCTAGTGACAGGGCGGATGGCTACACCTTC. Its translation: CSASDRADGYTF.

The chain's CDR3 is CASSPSGRAGYTF. CDR3 nucleotide sequence: TGTGCCAGCTCACCAAGTGGCAGGGCTGGCTACACCTTC. The chain combines TRBV18 with TRBJ1-2; tentative D call: TRBD1 (5 bases). The germline CDR1 and CDR2 sequences are KGHSH and LQKENI. The V end was cut by 2 bases, the J end by 7 bases, with 11 bases between. The CDR3 is 13 residues long.

The DNA for the CDR3 is TGTGCCAGCAGCCCCACAGGGAGCTTTTACGAGCAGTACTTC. Translation: CASSPTGSFYEQYF. V gene TRBV13 combines with J gene TRBJ2-7, with D possibly matching TRBD1 (6 bases). CDR1 is PRHDT, CDR2 FYEKMQ, per germline (reference sequence). The CDR3 extends over 14 amino acids. Trimming removed 5 bases at V and 4 bases at J, with 15 bases between.

This clone was counted once. This chain uses TRBV30 with TRBJ2-5; 10 positions agree with TRBD2. Trimming at V came to 0 bases and at J to 5 bases, leaving 6 bases not matched to a gene. Germline V lookup: CDR1 GTSNPN, CDR2 SVGIG (reference sequence). The CDR3 sequence is 15 residues long. The CDR3 bases are TGTGCCTGGAGTGTAGCGGGGGGGCCGGGGGAGACCCAGTACTTC. Its protein product is CAWSVAGGPGETQYF.

V usage is TRBV5-6 and J usage is TRBJ2-3, with 10 bases that match TRBD2. The CDR3 consists of 19 residues. V was pared by 2 bases and J by 0 bases, with 12 bases of the junction left unmatched. Per germline, CDR1 SGHDT and CDR2 YYEEEE. The CDR3 loop reads CASSLEGLARPPSTDTQYF. The CDR3 DNA sequence: TGTGCCAGCAGCTTAGAGGGACTAGCGAGACCACCTAGCACAGATACGCAGTATTTT.

The V call is TRBV11-3, the J call TRBJ1-1, with a tentative D call TRBD1 (5 bases). Germline assignment: CDR1 SGHNT and CDR2 YENEEA. This CDR3 comprises 13 residues. V dropped 4 bases and J dropped 5 bases, with 11 bases sitting between them. The CDR3 sequence is CASSSTGDTEAFF. The CDR3 bases are TGTGCCAGCAGCTCAACGGGGGATACTGAAGCTTTCTTT.

This clone came up a few times. DNA of the CDR3: TGTGCCAGCAGTTCGCAGCGGGAGGAACAAGAGACCCAGTACTTC. As protein: CASSSQREEQETQYF. The chain recombines TRBV6-2 or TRBV6-3 with TRBJ2-5, with 9 bases lining up with TRBD2. The CDR3 runs to 15 residues. J lost 2 bases, V lost 4 bases, and 5 bases had no gene match. The germline CDR1 and CDR2 sequences are MNHEY and SVGEGT.

V and J are TRBV5-5 and TRBJ2-5; TRBD2 agrees at 13 bases. This CDR3 is 17 amino acids long. In germline, CDR1 is SGHKS, CDR2 YYEKEE (reference sequence). J was trimmed by 5 bases and V by 3 bases; bases with no gene match: 10. This CDR3 is CASSSLTSGRSGETQYF. CDR3 DNA: TGTGCCAGCAGCTCGCTGACTAGCGGGAGGTCCGGGGAGACCCAGTACTTC.

The chain uses TRBV4-2 and TRBJ1-2; D not resolved. This CDR3 is built from 15 residues. Germline assignment: CDR1 LGHNA and CDR2 YNFKEQ. Trimming took off 0 bases at V and 8 bases at J, with 16 bases between the two ends. The CDR3 nucleotides read TGTGCCAGCAGCCAAGAGGGTGGGAGCGCTGGGGGCTACACCTTC. Translating it yields CASSQEGGSAGGYTF.

This chain connects TRBV6-2 or TRBV6-3 to TRBJ1-5; D is perhaps TRBD1 (5 bases). Germline CDR1 reads MNHEY; CDR2 reads SVGEGT. V lost 6 bases and J lost 0, with 12 bases in between. CDR3 length: 15 residues. CDR3 region: CASSLGGHSNQPQHF. DNA of the CDR3: TGTGCCAGCAGCCTGGGCGGACATAGCAATCAGCCCCAGCATTTT.

The chain combines TRBV30 with TRBJ1-1, with TRBD1 matching over 9 bases. The CDR3 sequence is 14 residues long. Germline V gene data show CDR1 as GTSNPN and CDR2 as SVGIG (reference sequence). The junction had 11 bases not matched to a gene; V was cut back by 7 bases and J by 5 bases. This CDR3 reads CASDPGTGLTEAFF. The CDR3 coding sequence is TGTGCCTCCGATCCCGGGACAGGGCTGACTGAAGCTTTCTTT.

This chain connects TRBV7-2 to TRBJ1-1, with unresolved D. Trimming took off 1 base at V and 4 bases at J, with 13 bases between the two ends. CDR1 SGHTA and CDR2 FQGNSA come from the germline V gene. This CDR3 contains 15 residues. The CDR3 region has the DNA TGTGCCAGCAGCTTAGGTGGCGGAGGGAGCACTGAAGCTTTCTTT. Amino acids: CASSLGGGGSTEAFF.

The chain links TRBV15 to TRBJ2-2; 7 bases match TRBD2. The CDR3 sequence is 15 residues long. Germline V gene data show CDR1 as LNHNV and CDR2 as YYDKDF (reference sequence). V shed 5 bases, J shed 7 bases, and the junction held 10 bases outside the gene matches. CDR3 sequence reads: CATSAYTSDDGELFF. The CDR3 DNA follows: TGTGCCACCAGCGCCTATACTAGCGACGACGGGGAGCTGTTTTTT.

The rearrangement links TRBV29-1 to TRBJ1-1; 8 nucleotides match TRBD1. The CDR3 spans 14 residues. The V gene end was trimmed by 4 bases and the J gene end by 4 bases; junction bases not matched to a gene: 8. Germline lookup yields CDR1 SQVTM and CDR2 ANQGSEA. CDR3 sequence reads: CSVGQGAPGTEAFF. The CDR3 DNA follows: TGCAGCGTTGGGCAGGGGGCGCCGGGCACTGAAGCTTTCTTT.

This chain uses TRBV20-1 with TRBJ2-3; D unclear. Germline assignment: CDR1 DFQATT and CDR2 SNEGSKA (reference sequence). The V end was cut by 3 bases, the J end by 0 bases, with 10 bases between. The CDR3 contains 14 residues. The CDR3 spells CSASLADSTDTQYF. Here the CDR3 DNA reads TGCAGTGCTAGTCTGGCAGATAGCACAGATACGCAGTATTTT.

V usage is TRBV5-6 and J usage is TRBJ1-3; D is uncertain. V was trimmed by 2 bases and J by 0 bases, leaving 9 bases between them. The CDR3 consists of 15 residues. CDR1 is SGHDT, CDR2 YYEEEE, per germline. This chain's CDR3 is CASSFGASSGNTIYF. The CDR3, as DNA: TGTGCCAGCAGCTTTGGAGCCTCCTCTGGAAACACCATATATTTT.

The chain employs TRBV11-3 and TRBJ2-1; tentative D call: TRBD2 (5 bases). The CDR3 length is 14 residues. Germline V gene sequence: CDR1 SGHNT, CDR2 YENEEA. Trimming pared 1 base from V and 7 bases from J, leaving 11 bases between. The CDR3 reads CASSLAAGINEQFF. The CDR3 DNA reads TGTGCCAGCAGCTTAGCTGCCGGGATTAATGAGCAGTTCTTC.

J is TRBJ2-5 and V is TRBV5-8; no clear D. The ends were cut back, 0 bases at V and 2 bases at J, with 8 bases in the middle. CDR1 SGHTS and CDR2 YDEGEE come from the germline V gene. This CDR3 is built from 14 residues. The CDR3 is CASSLAGRQETQYF. In DNA form, the CDR3 reads TGTGCCAGCAGCTTGGCGGGTAGACAAGAGACCCAGTACTTC.

This clone has more than one count but fewer than ten. The V call is TRBV7-8, the J call TRBJ2-7, with a weak D call TRBD2 (5 bases). The V end lost 2 bases, the J end lost 6 bases, and 11 bases lay between the germline ends. The CDR3 extends over 13 amino acids. In germline, CDR1 is SGHVS, CDR2 FQNEAQ. The CDR3 spells CASSLYGDGEQYF. Written as DNA, the CDR3 is TGTGCCAGCAGCTTATACGGGGATGGCGAGCAGTACTTC. Looking up the rest from reference TRBV7-8 and TRBJ2-7 gives the full variable domain: GAGVSQSPRYKVAKRGQDVALRCDPISGHVSLFWYQQALGQGPEFLTYFQNEAQLDKSGLPSDRFFAERPEGSVSTLKIQRTQQEDSAVYLCASSLYGDGEQYFGPGTRLTVT.

This chain joins TRBV5-1 and TRBJ2-1; 8 nucleotides align to TRBD1. The CDR3 has 15 residues. Germline loops: CDR1 SGHRS, CDR2 YFSETQ. V shed 1 base and J 8 bases; nucleotides not matched to a gene: 8. Here the CDR3 DNA reads TGCGCCAGCAGCTTGTTAGGACAGGGTATGGATGAGCAGTTCTTC. Protein: CASSLLGQGMDEQFF.

A single count supports this clone. The chain employs TRBV7-8 and TRBJ2-7; TRBD1 matches at 8 bases. The CDR3 runs 15 residues. J was trimmed by 0 bases and V by 5 bases; bases with no gene match: 6. Germline V CDR1 and CDR2: SGHVS, FQNEAQ. This CDR3 is CASSAGTGPSYEQYF. The CDR3 DNA sequence: TGTGCCAGCAGCGCGGGGACAGGTCCCTCCTACGAGCAGTACTTC.

This chain links TRBV6-4 with TRBJ2-2; tentatively, D is TRBD1 (5 bases). Looked up from germline, CDR1 is MRHNA and CDR2 is SNTAGT. The length of the CDR3 is 13 residues. V was shortened by 4 bases and J by 7 bases, with 10 bases between the two germline ends. The CDR3 DNA reads TGTGCCAGCAGTGCCAGGGAAGGCGGGGAGCTGTTTTTT. Translation gives CASSAREGGELFF.